Listed below are T cell receptor beta chains from one sample, sequenced in a study of PD-1 blockade in classical Hodgkin lymphoma. Sequencing was performed with immunoSEQ multiplex PCR; in TCRdb, only in-frame clones are kept and a portion is missing. This sample yields 50,000 to 65,000 clones, of which approximately 90% are seen a single time; about 8% belongs to the top ten. The sample consisted of peripheral blood mononuclear cells (PBMCs), taken before the fourth cycle of nivolumab. These receptors all come from a human donor with classical Hodgkin lymphoma. Both conserved end residues are part of each CDR3. The D gene is left open where the match is weak. The listing skips clone size in some rows; elsewhere it reads once, few, many or a size class.

v_gene: TRBV4-1; abundance: .; j_gene: TRBJ2-7; d_gene: .; CDR3aa: CASSQATHSYEQYF; CDR3nt: TGCGCCAGCAGCCAAGCAACGCACTCCTACGAGCAGTACTTC
v_gene: TRBV28; abundance: .; j_gene: TRBJ2-7; d_gene: .; CDR3aa: CASSLVGVLYF; CDR3nt: TGTGCCAGCAGTTTAGTAGGGGTGCTGTACTTC
v_gene: TRBV19; abundance: few; j_gene: TRBJ2-7; d_gene: TRBD2; CDR3aa: CASSMIAGPYEQYF; CDR3nt: TGTGCCAGTAGTATGATAGCGGGACCCTACGAGCAGTACTTC
v_gene: TRBV7-9; abundance: .; j_gene: TRBJ1-4; d_gene: .; CDR3aa: CASSHSATNEKLFF; CDR3nt: TGTGCCAGCAGCCACTCAGCAACTAATGAAAAACTGTTTTTT
v_gene: TRBV15; abundance: .; j_gene: TRBJ2-5; d_gene: TRBD2; CDR3aa: CATSGGGRETQYF; CDR3nt: TGTGCCACCAGCGGCGGGGGGCGGGAGACCCAGTACTTC
v_gene: TRBV28; abundance: .; j_gene: TRBJ2-7; d_gene: .; CDR3aa: CASSQVEQYF; CDR3nt: TGTGCCAGCAGCCAAGTTGAGCAGTACTTC
v_gene: TRBV2; abundance: .; j_gene: TRBJ2-7; d_gene: .; CDR3aa: CASSDGFRSYEQYF; CDR3nt: TGTGCCAGCAGTGATGGGTTTCGATCTTACGAGCAGTACTTC
v_gene: TRBV2; abundance: .; j_gene: TRBJ2-7; d_gene: .; CDR3aa: CASRTGPDSYEQYF; CDR3nt: TGTGCCAGCAGAACAGGGCCCGACTCCTACGAGCAGTACTTC
v_gene: TRBV20-1; abundance: once; j_gene: TRBJ2-1; d_gene: .; CDR3aa: CSARGQNEQFF; CDR3nt: TGCAGTGCTAGAGGACAGAATGAGCAGTTCTTC
v_gene: TRBV9; abundance: .; j_gene: TRBJ2-3; d_gene: TRBD2; CDR3aa: CASSLSGSSTDTQYF; CDR3nt: TGTGCCAGCAGCCTTAGCGGGAGTAGTACAGATACGCAGTATTTT
v_gene: TRBV5-4; abundance: once; j_gene: TRBJ2-5; d_gene: TRBD1; CDR3aa: CASSSQGRVETQYF; CDR3nt: TGTGCCAGCAGTTCACAGGGGCGGGTGGAGACCCAGTACTTC
v_gene: TRBV27; abundance: .; j_gene: TRBJ2-7; d_gene: .; CDR3aa: CASSLTGSSYEQYF; CDR3nt: TGTGCCAGCAGTTTAACAGGGAGCTCCTACGAGCAGTACTTC
v_gene: TRBV27; abundance: .; j_gene: TRBJ2-7; d_gene: .; CDR3aa: CASSAEGSNEQYF; CDR3nt: TGTGCCAGCAGTGCCGAAGGTTCCAACGAGCAGTACTTC
v_gene: TRBV11-2; abundance: .; j_gene: TRBJ2-7; d_gene: TRBD1; CDR3aa: CASSLAPPDRADFYEQYF; CDR3nt: TGTGCCAGCAGCTTGGCGCCCCCCGACAGGGCCGACTTCTACGAGCAGTACTTC
v_gene: TRBV28; abundance: .; j_gene: TRBJ2-5; d_gene: .; CDR3aa: CASSFEERDQETQYF; CDR3nt: TGTGCCAGCAGTTTTGAAGAGAGAGACCAAGAGACCCAGTACTTC
v_gene: TRBV4-1; abundance: .; j_gene: TRBJ2-3; d_gene: TRBD2; CDR3aa: CASSLGLAGGLSTDTQYF; CDR3nt: TGCGCCAGCAGCCTGGGACTAGCGGGGGGGTTGTCCACAGATACGCAGTATTTT
v_gene: TRBV4-2; abundance: .; j_gene: TRBJ2-3; d_gene: TRBD1; CDR3aa: CASSLAPGTGSTDTQYF; CDR3nt: TGTGCCAGCAGCCTTGCTCCCGGGACAGGGAGCACAGATACGCAGTATTTT
v_gene: TRBV7-9; abundance: .; j_gene: TRBJ2-1; d_gene: TRBD2; CDR3aa: CASSDPGLGRNEQFF; CDR3nt: TGTGCCAGCAGCGATCCGGGACTAGGACGCAATGAGCAGTTCTTC
v_gene: TRBV6-1; abundance: few; j_gene: TRBJ1-5; d_gene: .; CDR3aa: CASSELFFGQPQHF; CDR3nt: TGTGCCAGCAGTGAACTCTTTTTCGGGCAGCCCCAGCATTTT
v_gene: TRBV5-1; abundance: .; j_gene: TRBJ2-7; d_gene: .; CDR3aa: CASSPGQTYEQYF; CDR3nt: TGCGCCAGCAGCCCCGGACAGACCTACGAGCAGTACTTC
v_gene: TRBV7-3; abundance: .; j_gene: TRBJ2-7; d_gene: TRBD2; CDR3aa: CASSAGLAGGPYF; CDR3nt: TGTGCCAGCAGCGCAGGACTAGCGGGAGGGCCGTACTTC
v_gene: TRBV7-9; abundance: .; j_gene: TRBJ1-5; d_gene: TRBD1; CDR3aa: CASSRGPSGQPQHF; CDR3nt: TGTGCCAGCAGCAGGGGGCCCTCGGGGCAGCCCCAGCATTTT
v_gene: TRBV21-1; abundance: .; j_gene: TRBJ2-7; d_gene: .; CDR3aa: CASSKYEQYF; CDR3nt: TGTGCCAGCAGCAAATACGAGCAGTACTTC
v_gene: TRBV5-6; abundance: .; j_gene: TRBJ2-7; d_gene: TRBD1; CDR3aa: CASRYLGTGNYEQYF; CDR3nt: TGTGCCAGCAGATACCTTGGGACAGGGAACTACGAGCAGTACTTC